This entry lists 27 T cell receptor beta chains sequenced from one sample in a study of OX40 agonist ivuxolimab in advanced cancers. Sequencing used immunoSEQ multiplex PCR; TCRdb keeps in-frame clones, though not all of them. The sample contains tens of thousands of clones, about 85% of which appear only once. This sample comprised CD4+ or CD8+ T cells sorted from blood, obtained in a trial of the OX40 agonist ivuxolimab. Receptors were obtained from an adult with an advanced solid tumor such as melanoma, head and neck, liver or kidney cancer.

The V call is TRBV7-2, the J call TRBJ2-3; D remains unclear. Germline values: CDR1 SGHTA, CDR2 FQGNSA. The CDR3 runs to 13 residues. The ends were cut back, 5 bases at V and 6 bases at J, with 12 bases in the middle. In nucleotides, the CDR3 is TGTGCCAGCAGCCCCCAAGAGTCTGATACGCAGTATTTT. Amino acid sequence: CASSPQESDTQYF.

This rearrangement joins TRBV7-2 to TRBJ2-7; 11 nucleotides match TRBD2. V shed 2 bases and J 1 base; nucleotides not matched to a gene: 13. Per the germline V gene, CDR1 is SGHTA and CDR2 is FQGNSA. The CDR3 runs 19 residues. The CDR3 protein is CASSLRGTSGRRGSYEQYF. The CDR3 coding sequence is TGTGCCAGCAGCTTACGAGGAACTAGCGGGAGAAGGGGGTCCTACGAGCAGTACTTC.

The chain is built from TRBV7-3 and TRBJ2-5; no clear D. Trimming removed 2 bases from V and 7 bases from J, with 11 bases in between. Germline CDR1 SGHTA, CDR2 FQGTGA. The CDR3 sequence is 13 residues long. The DNA of the CDR3 is TGTGCCAGCAGCTTAGACTCCACAAGGACCCAGTACTTC. It yields the protein CASSLDSTRTQYF.

V gene TRBV18 combines with J gene TRBJ2-7; 8 bases agree with TRBD1. With 0 bases clipped from V and 3 bases from J, the junction kept 10 bases outside the gene matches. Germline V lookup: CDR1 KGHSH, CDR2 LQKENI. CDR3 length: 17 residues. The CDR3 DNA reads as TGTGCCAGCTCACCACCCCCTTCGACAGGGGAGTACTACGAGCAGTACTTC. Residues: CASSPPPSTGEYYEQYF. The variable domain in full, with the rest retrieved from reference TRBV18 and TRBJ2-7, is NAGVMQNPRHLVRRRGQEARLRCSPMKGHSHVYWYRQLPEEGLKFMVYLQKENIIDESGMPKERFSAEFPKEGPSILRIQQVVRGDSAAYFCASSPPPSTGEYYEQYFGPGTRLTVT.

The chain recombines TRBV29-1 with TRBJ2-2; TRBD1 matches 9 bases. The CDR3 is 17 amino acids. The germline V gene encodes CDR1 SQVTM and CDR2 ANQGSEA. V dropped 5 bases and J dropped 4; count of bases not matched to a gene: 14. This CDR3 is CSVRRTGEISSTGELFF. The CDR3 region has the DNA TGCAGCGTTCGCAGGACAGGGGAAATATCGAGCACCGGGGAGCTGTTTTTT.

The V and J genes are TRBV10-3 and TRBJ2-1; 11 bases are a match to TRBD2. The junction had 12 bases not matched to a gene; V was cut back by 10 bases and J by 7 bases. Germline V lookup: CDR1 ENHRY, CDR2 SYGVKD. This CDR3 spans 15 amino acids. CDR3 DNA sequence: TGTGCCAGTTACCCCGGGACTAGCGGCCCTAATGAGCAGTTCTTC. Amino acids: CASYPGTSGPNEQFF.

The chain has TRBV6-1 and TRBJ1-5, with D perhaps TRBD1 (5 bases). The CDR3 loop spans 17 amino acids. V lost 0 bases to trimming and J lost 5 bases, with 17 bases between them. Per germline, CDR1 MNHNS and CDR2 SASEGT. Written as DNA, the CDR3 is TGTGCCAGCAGTGAAGCGTGGGGGGGAGGGGTCTATCAGCCCCAGCATTTT. Its protein product is CASSEAWGGGVYQPQHF.

The V call is TRBV7-2, the J call TRBJ2-7, with a possible D match to TRBD2 (6 bases). There are 14 residues in the CDR3. V was trimmed by 0 bases and J by 2 bases, leaving 8 bases between them. From germline, CDR1 is SGHTA and CDR2 FQGNSA. This CDR3 is CASSLATRTYEQYF. The CDR3 DNA reads TGTGCCAGCAGCTTAGCGACTAGGACCTACGAGCAGTACTTC.

This chain connects TRBV7-9 to TRBJ1-2, with 7 bases lining up with TRBD1. Germline loops: CDR1 SEHNR, CDR2 FQNEAQ (reference sequence). With 5 bases clipped from V and 1 base from J, the junction kept 7 bases outside the gene matches. The CDR3 spans 15 residues. CDR3 in DNA: TGTGCCAGCAGCCCGCTGGGACAGAGTAACTATGGCTACACCTTC. As protein: CASSPLGQSNYGYTF.

CDR3 protein: CASSASNTGPADEAFF. The CDR3, as DNA: TGTGCCAGCAGCGCCTCAAATACAGGGCCGGCGGATGAAGCTTTCTTT. The V gene is TRBV9, the J gene TRBJ1-1, with D possibly being TRBD1 (6 bases). The CDR3 totals 16 residues. V was trimmed by 3 bases and J by 7 bases, leaving 22 bases between them. Germline V lookup: CDR1 SGDLS, CDR2 YYNGEE.

In its sample, this clone was seen a few times. The chain employs TRBV19 and TRBJ1-2; TRBD1 matches at 7 bases. The germline CDR1 and CDR2 sequences are LNHDA and SQIVND (reference sequence). This CDR3 has 14 residues. The ends lost 6 bases at V and 7 bases at J; junction bases unmatched: 11. DNA for the CDR3: TGTGCCAGTAGACATGGACAGGAGGTAGTTGGCTACACCTTC. Translating gives CASRHGQEVVGYTF.

This clone appeared a few times. V and J are TRBV30 and TRBJ1-5, with 7 bases fitting TRBD1. Germline V gene sequence: CDR1 GTSNPN, CDR2 SVGIG (reference sequence). The CDR3 sequence is 13 residues long. In DNA form, the CDR3 reads TGTGCTATCGACAGGGCCGACAATCAGCCCCAGCATTTT. Translating it yields CAIDRADNQPQHF. Filled out from reference TRBV30 and TRBJ1-5, the complete variable domain reads SQTIHQWPATLVQPVGSPLSLECTVEGTSNPNLYWYRQAAGRGLQLLFYSVGIGQISSEVPQNLSASRPQDRQFILSSKKLLLSDSGFYLCAIDRADNQPQHFGDGTRLSIL.

The chain is built from TRBV7-8 and TRBJ2-3, with 8 bases fitting TRBD2. The V gene end was trimmed by 5 bases and the J gene end by 1 base; junction bases not matched to a gene: 8. This CDR3 region has 16 residues. Germline V CDR1 and CDR2: SGHVS, FQNEAQ. In DNA form, the CDR3 reads TGTGCCAGCAGCCAAACTAGCGGAACTCGCACAGATACGCAGTATTTT. Its protein product is CASSQTSGTRTDTQYF.

This clone has just one count. The chain has TRBV7-9 and TRBJ2-5; TRBD2 matches at 7 bases. CDR1 is SEHNR and CDR2 is FQNEAQ in the germline V gene (reference sequence). V shed 3 bases, J shed 2 bases, and the junction held 12 bases outside the gene matches. The CDR3 length is 17 residues. CDR3 nucleotides: TGTGCCAGCAGCTTTTTCGCATACGCTAGCGGACAAGAGACCCAGTACTTC. Amino acid sequence: CASSFFAYASGQETQYF.

This clone has only one observation. The J gene is TRBJ2-7, the V gene TRBV11-2; no clear D. The CDR3 has 15 amino acids. The germline CDR1 and CDR2 sequences are SGHAT and FQNNGV. V was shortened by 4 bases and J by 2 bases, with 15 bases between the two germline ends. CDR3 nucleotide sequence: TGTGCCAGCAGCTCGCCAGGCTTACAAACCTACGAGCAGTACTTC. Amino acids: CASSSPGLQTYEQYF.

V gene TRBV5-8 combines with J gene TRBJ2-7; possible D gene TRBD1, 6 bases. CDR3 length: 14 amino acids. Trimming removed 4 bases at V and 3 bases at J, with 14 bases between. Germline loops: CDR1 SGHTS, CDR2 YDEGEE. DNA for the CDR3: TGTGCCAGCAGCACCCGCAGGGGAAGCTACGAGCAGTACTTC. This codes for CASSTRRGSYEQYF.

This clone appeared once. The chain employs TRBV19 and TRBJ2-1, with D perhaps being TRBD1 or TRBD2 (6 bases each). The CDR3 covers 15 residues. The germline V gene has CDR1 LNHDA and CDR2 SQIVND (reference sequence). V lost 3 bases, J lost 8 bases, and 17 bases lay in between. Here the CDR3 DNA reads TGTGCCAGTAGTATCCTGAGGGGGGCTAGCTATGAGCAGTTCTTC. Translation gives CASSILRGASYEQFF.

This clone showed up just a few times. The chain carries TRBV28 and TRBJ1-2; D unresolved. Trimming took 5 bases from V and 4 from J, leaving 5 bases between them. This CDR3 is 11 amino acids long. Germline lookup yields CDR1 MDHEN and CDR2 SYDVKM. For the CDR3, the DNA is TGTGCCAGCAGTACAGCCTATGGCTACACCTTC. Residues: CASSTAYGYTF.

This sequence joins TRBV14 and TRBJ2-3, with 11 bases that match TRBD2. The CDR3 sequence is 17 residues long. The V gene's germline CDR1 is SGHDN and CDR2 FVKESK. V was pared by 0 bases and J by 6 bases, with 8 bases of the junction left unmatched. The CDR3, as DNA: TGTGCCAGCAGCCAAGAAGGAGTACTAGCGGGAGTCGATACGCAGTATTTT. Its translation is CASSQEGVLAGVDTQYF.

The V call is TRBV19, the J call TRBJ1-1, with TRBD1 as a possible D gene (6 bases). Per the germline V gene, CDR1 is LNHDA and CDR2 is SQIVND (reference sequence). This CDR3 contains 14 residues. V lost 5 bases to trimming and J lost 5 bases, with 15 bases between them. This chain's CDR3 is CASSQQGPGTEAFF. CDR3 in DNA: TGTGCCAGTAGTCAGCAGGGGCCGGGTACTGAAGCTTTCTTT.

The genes are TRBV27 and TRBJ2-7; maybe TRBD1 (6 bases). CDR1 is MNHEY, CDR2 SMNVEV, per germline (reference sequence). There are 13 residues in the CDR3. Trimming took off 2 bases at V and 3 bases at J, with 8 bases between the two ends. The CDR3 DNA sequence: TGTGCCAGCAGTTTAGAGGGGGTCTACGAGCAGTACTTC. It codes for CASSLEGVYEQYF.

CDR3 nucleotide sequence: TGTGCCAGCAGCTTGGGAAGCGGGGCTATTTCATACAATGAGCAGTTCTTC. Translation: CASSLGSGAISYNEQFF. This chain links TRBV7-2 with TRBJ2-1; 7 bases are a match to TRBD2. Trimming took 3 bases from V and 4 from J; bases not matched to a gene: 12. Germline loops: CDR1 SGHTA, CDR2 FQGNSA. The CDR3 has 17 residues.

The chain joins TRBV19 to TRBJ1-3; 8 nucleotides align to TRBD1. This CDR3 spans 15 amino acids. CDR1 LNHDA and CDR2 SQIVND come from the germline V gene (reference sequence). Trimming cost V 5 bases and J 0 bases; bases outside gene matches: 3. In DNA, the CDR3 is TGTGCCAGTAGTGGACAGGGAGGCTCTGGAAACACCATATATTTT. Translating gives CASSGQGGSGNTIYF.

The chain carries TRBV6-1 and TRBJ2-7; no clear D. Trimming took off 8 bases at V and 2 bases at J, with 13 bases between the two ends. This CDR3 region has 13 residues. Germline V gene lookup returns CDR1 MNHNS and CDR2 SASEGT. The CDR3: CASSAGLTYEQYF. For the CDR3, the DNA is TGTGCCAGCTCGGCAGGCCTTACCTACGAGCAGTACTTC.

V and J are TRBV6-5 and TRBJ2-1, with 7 bases aligning to TRBD2. The CDR3 totals 15 residues. The V gene end was trimmed by 5 bases and the J gene end by 5 bases; junction bases not matched to a gene: 9. Germline V gene lookup returns CDR1 MNHEY and CDR2 SVGAGI. CDR3: CASSTASGNNNEQFF. The CDR3 nucleotides read TGTGCCAGCAGTACTGCTAGCGGCAATAACAATGAGCAGTTCTTC.

V and J are TRBV7-2 and TRBJ2-7; D uncertain. There are 14 residues in the CDR3. The germline V gene encodes CDR1 SGHTA and CDR2 FQGNSA. V lost 5 bases and J 3 bases, leaving 14 bases between the germline ends. The CDR3 DNA reads TGTGCCAGCAGCCCCCGTGTAGGGAACTACGAGCAGTACTTC. This sequence encodes CASSPRVGNYEQYF.

The V and J genes are TRBV10-2 and TRBJ2-3; D is unclear. V was trimmed by 3 bases and J by 6 bases, leaving 7 bases between them. The V gene's germline CDR1 is WSHSY and CDR2 SAAADI. The CDR3 contains 12 residues. The chain's CDR3 is CASSDPGDTQYF. The CDR3 DNA is TGCGCCAGCAGTGACCCCGGTGATACGCAGTATTTT.